One and the same sample provided the 30 T cell receptor beta chains below, sequenced in a study of blood T cell repertoires in COVID-19. Clones were sequenced by immunoSEQ multiplex PCR, and TCRdb holds only the in-frame ones, with some missing. The sample has 200,000 to 250,000 clones; 80% are singletons. Sequencing was done on a sample of peripheral blood. Receptors were obtained from an older woman with acute or convalescent COVID-19.

This clone has a handful of counts. The chain recombines TRBV6-5 with TRBJ1-1, with D maybe TRBD1 (5 bases). Germline CDR1 reads MNHEY; CDR2 reads SVGAGI. Trimming took 6 bases from V and 0 from J, leaving 8 bases between them. The CDR3 spans 13 residues. The CDR3 nucleotides read TGTGCCAGCAGGGGGCTCTTGAACACTGAAGCTTTCTTT. Translating gives CASRGLLNTEAFF.

This chain uses TRBV6-4 with TRBJ1-5, with 7 bases identical to TRBD1. The germline gives CDR1 MRHNA, CDR2 SNTAGT. V lost 0 bases, J lost 4 bases, and 9 bases stayed unmatched. The CDR3 runs to 17 residues. Here the CDR3 DNA reads TGTGCCAGCAGTGACTCAAGTTACAGGGGTAGGAATCAGCCCCAGCATTTT. Its translation is CASSDSSYRGRNQPQHF.

The gene calls are TRBV7-9 and TRBJ2-5, with D hard to call. V was trimmed by 4 bases and J by 1 base, leaving 7 bases between them. CDR1 is SEHNR, CDR2 FQNEAQ, per germline (reference sequence). The CDR3 is made up of 13 amino acids. The CDR3 region has the DNA TGTGCCAGCAGCTCTTGGCCCCAAGAGACCCAGTACTTC. Translation gives CASSSWPQETQYF.

The chain joins TRBV5-1 to TRBJ2-3; D call uncertain. The CDR3 extends over 16 amino acids. V dropped 0 bases and J dropped 0 bases, with 11 bases sitting between them. Germline CDR1 is SGHRS and CDR2 is YFSETQ. In nucleotides, the CDR3 is TGCGCCAGCAGCTTGGGTTCCCAGCGAAGCACAGATACGCAGTATTTT. It specifies CASSLGSQRSTDTQYF.

This clone was observed a handful of times. The V call is TRBV7-6, the J call TRBJ2-5, with 8 bases fitting TRBD2. V was pared by 2 bases and J by 6 bases, with 17 bases of the junction left unmatched. The germline V gene has CDR1 SGHVS and CDR2 FNYEAQ. The CDR3 is 18 residues long. In nucleotides, the CDR3 is TGTGCCAGCAGCTTAAGGAGAGAGGGAGCGGGGGCGACGAAGACCCAGTACTTC. Its translation is CASSLRREGAGATKTQYF.

This clone was recorded a few times. The chain uses TRBV6-2 or TRBV6-3 and TRBJ1-4; D remains unclear. Germline V gene lookup returns CDR1 MNHEY and CDR2 SVGEGT. Trimming took off 5 bases at V and 0 bases at J, with 19 bases between the two ends. The CDR3 has 18 amino acids. This CDR3 reads CASSAGIYEFTTNEKLFF. The CDR3 DNA reads as TGTGCCAGCAGTGCCGGGATCTATGAATTTACAACTAATGAAAAACTGTTTTTT.

J is TRBJ2-3 and V is TRBV11-2; 13 bases line up with TRBD2. This CDR3 has 16 amino acids. V was clipped by 4 bases and J by 7 bases; unmatched bases: 8. Germline lookup yields CDR1 SGHAT and CDR2 FQNNGV. The CDR3, as DNA: TGTGCCAGCAGCTCCGGACTAGCGGGGGCCCCGAATACGCAGTATTTT. The encoded protein is CASSSGLAGAPNTQYF.

The rearrangement joins TRBV9 to TRBJ2-7; 8 bases are shared with TRBD1. With V trimmed by 4 bases and J by 3 bases, 6 bases remained unmatched. Germline assignment: CDR1 SGDLS and CDR2 YYNGEE. The CDR3 is 14 amino acids. This CDR3 reads CASSPTGVDYEQYF. CDR3 DNA sequence: TGTGCCAGCAGCCCGACAGGGGTAGACTACGAGCAGTACTTC.

J is TRBJ1-2 and V is TRBV7-2, with TRBD1 matching over 9 bases. The CDR3 spans 16 residues. V lost 7 bases and J lost 6; bases outside the gene matches: 15. In germline, CDR1 is SGHTA, CDR2 FQGNSA. The CDR3 coding sequence is TGTGCCAGCACCTTGCATTGGACAGGGGTAAATGATGGCTACACCTTC. Protein product: CASTLHWTGVNDGYTF.

The J gene is TRBJ1-5, the V gene TRBV10-3; tentative D call: TRBD1 (6 bases). The CDR3 covers 14 residues. Between the trimmed V and J ends, which lost 4 bases and 6 bases, there was a span of 13 bases. In germline, CDR1 is ENHRY, CDR2 SYGVKD. CDR3 protein: CAISAEGQLQPQHF. Written as DNA, the CDR3 is TGTGCCATCAGTGCTGAAGGACAGCTTCAGCCCCAGCATTTT.

This sequence joins TRBV12-2 and TRBJ1-6; whether TRBD1, the table's D call, matches the DNA was not checked. TRBV12-2 is labeled a pseudogene. CDR3 length: 15 amino acids. CDR3 sequence reads: CASPPPGAYNSPLHF. In DNA form, the CDR3 reads TGTGCAAGTCCACCCCCAGGCGCTTATAATTCACCCCTCCACTTT.

The rearrangement uses TRBV14 and TRBJ2-1, with a weak D call TRBD1 (5 bases). CDR3 size: 14 residues. The V end lost 5 bases, the J end lost 0 bases, and 8 bases lay between the germline ends. CDR1 is SGHDN, CDR2 FVKESK, per germline. The CDR3 nucleotides are TGTGCCAGCAGCAGACAGCTCTCCTACAATGAGCAGTTCTTC. Amino acid sequence: CASSRQLSYNEQFF.

The rearrangement links TRBV11-2 to TRBJ2-7, with TRBD1 as a possible D gene (5 bases). CDR1 and CDR2 from the germline V gene are SGHAT and FQNNGV. This CDR3 is built from 12 residues. V was pared by 3 bases and J by 6 bases, with 9 bases between. The CDR3 sequence: CASSFRGREQYV. The DNA of the CDR3 is TGTGCCAGCAGCTTTAGGGGTCGCGAGCAGTACGTC.

This rearrangement joins TRBV6-4 to TRBJ1-5; 7 bases match TRBD1. With V trimmed by 10 bases and J by 7 bases, 7 bases remained unmatched. Germline V gives CDR1 MRHNA, CDR2 SNTAGT. CDR3 length: 12 amino acids. CDR3 bases: TGTGCCAACCACAGGGGTGAGCAGCCCCAGCATTTT. Translation: CANHRGEQPQHF.

V gene TRBV19 combines with J gene TRBJ2-3, with TRBD1 identical over 9 bases. The CDR3 is made up of 14 amino acids. From germline, CDR1 is LNHDA and CDR2 SQIVND (reference sequence). V trimming: 4 bases; J trimming: 8 bases; junction bases outside the gene matches: 7. CDR3 DNA sequence: TGTGCCAGTAGTACCGGAGGACAGGGGTCTACGCAGTATTTT. As protein: CASSTGGQGSTQYF.

This clone was seen just once. The chain has TRBV21-1 and TRBJ2-5; the D segment call TRBD2 is taken from the table without a DNA check. TRBV21-1 is flagged as a pseudogene. The CDR3 loop spans 13 amino acids. The CDR3 loop is CASSKSYQETQYF. Here the CDR3 DNA reads TGTGCCAGCAGCAAATCGTACCAAGAGACCCAGTACTTC.

The table lists this clone with a few counts. The V gene is TRBV6-4, the J gene TRBJ2-7; 7 bases align to TRBD2. Per germline, CDR1 MRHNA and CDR2 SNTAGT. Trimming cost V 6 bases and J 0 bases; bases outside gene matches: 8. This CDR3 has 15 amino acids. As DNA, the CDR3 is TGTGCCAGCAGCAAAACCGGGAGGCCCTCCTACGAGCAGTACGTC. Its protein is CASSKTGRPSYEQYV.

The rearrangement links TRBV4-1 to TRBJ2-1; tentatively, D is TRBD2 (5 bases). Trimming stripped 4 bases from V and 8 bases from J, with 9 bases between. Germline CDR1 and CDR2: MGHRA and YSYEKL. This CDR3 contains 12 residues. The CDR3 is CASSRRPDEQFF. The DNA of the CDR3 is TGCGCCAGCAGCCGGAGGCCGGATGAGCAGTTCTTC.

This chain uses TRBV10-3 with TRBJ1-2; 12 bases match TRBD1. Trimming took 6 bases from V and 7 from J; bases not matched to a gene: 15. Germline V gene data show CDR1 as ENHRY and CDR2 as SYGVKD. There are 17 residues in the CDR3. The CDR3 protein is CAIRGGGTGGVEAGYTF. CDR3 DNA: TGTGCCATCAGGGGGGGAGGGACAGGGGGCGTTGAAGCTGGCTACACCTTC.

V gene TRBV7-8 combines with J gene TRBJ1-1; TRBD1 agrees at 10 bases. The CDR3 runs to 13 residues. Germline V CDR1 and CDR2: SGHVS, FQNEAQ. Germline trimming cut 6 bases from V and 10 bases from J; bases unmatched to any gene: 8. The CDR3 DNA sequence: TGTGCCAGCAGGTCTCCGGGACAGGGGATAGCTTTCTTT. Protein sequence: CASRSPGQGIAFF.

V usage is TRBV4-3 and J usage is TRBJ2-1, with D possibly being TRBD2 (6 bases). The V end lost 4 bases, the J end lost 0 bases, and 19 bases lay between the germline ends. This CDR3 is 18 amino acids long. The germline gives CDR1 LGHNA, CDR2 YSLEER. The CDR3 sequence is CASSPNPGSSASYNEQFF. CDR3 DNA sequence: TGCGCCAGCAGCCCGAACCCCGGTTCTAGCGCCTCCTACAATGAGCAGTTCTTC.

This chain links TRBV7-2 with TRBJ2-7, with D maybe TRBD2 (8 bases). Trimming removed 5 bases from V and 0 bases from J, with 14 bases in between. The germline V gene has CDR1 SGHTA and CDR2 FQGNSA. The CDR3 spans 15 residues. The CDR3 spells CASSREGASSYEQYV. The CDR3 region has the DNA TGTGCCAGCAGCCGGGAGGGGGCCAGCTCCTACGAGCAGTACGTC.

The chain links TRBV6-2 or TRBV6-3 to TRBJ1-2; 8 bases line up with TRBD1. This CDR3 comprises 13 residues. J gave up 4 bases and V 5 bases, and 3 bases lay outside the gene matches. Germline V gene lookup returns CDR1 MNHEY and CDR2 SVGEGT. DNA of the CDR3: TGTGCCAGCAGTCAAGGGACAGGCTATGGCTACACCTTC. Translating gives CASSQGTGYGYTF.

The count of this clone is one. The chain couples TRBV7-2 to TRBJ1-2; D uncertain. This CDR3 is built from 13 residues. The ends were cut back, 5 bases at V and 6 bases at J, with 13 bases in the middle. The germline V gene has CDR1 SGHTA and CDR2 FQGNSA. CDR3 nucleotides: TGTGCCAGCAGCCCGGACCCGGGGAATGGCTACACCTTC. Its translation is CASSPDPGNGYTF.

V is TRBV7-2 and J is TRBJ2-5, with D maybe TRBD1 (5 bases). Per the germline V gene, CDR1 is SGHTA and CDR2 is FQGNSA. Trimming stripped 6 bases from V and 5 bases from J, with 19 bases between. The CDR3 extends over 15 amino acids. As DNA, the CDR3 is TGTGCCAGCAGTCCAGGGAACTCGATATCCGAGACCCAGTACTTC. Its protein is CASSPGNSISETQYF.

The chain employs TRBV5-1 and TRBJ2-1; 8 bases map to TRBD1. V shed 0 bases and J 7 bases; nucleotides not matched to a gene: 3. Germline CDR1 is SGHRS and CDR2 is YFSETQ. CDR3 length: 14 amino acids. This CDR3 is CASSLAGGMNEQFF. The CDR3 DNA is TGCGCCAGCAGCTTGGCAGGGGGCATGAATGAGCAGTTCTTC.

The genes are TRBV24-1 and TRBJ2-3; a weak D match, TRBD2 (6 bases). This CDR3 has 16 amino acids. The germline CDR1 and CDR2 sequences are KGHDR and SFDVKD. V was trimmed by 6 bases and J by 4 bases, leaving 19 bases between them. CDR3 DNA sequence: TGTGCCACCAGTACACCTAGCGTGGGTTTCGCAGATACGCAGTATTTT. It yields the protein CATSTPSVGFADTQYF.

The rearrangement links TRBV14 to TRBJ2-2; a possible D gene is TRBD2 (7 bases). Trimming cost V 4 bases and J 5 bases, with 11 bases left between them. CDR3 size: 14 residues. Germline values: CDR1 SGHDN, CDR2 FVKESK. CDR3 in DNA: TGTGCCAGCAGCCTCGGGGGGCATACCGGGGAGCTGTTTTTT. Residues: CASSLGGHTGELFF. The entire variable domain, with the rest obtained from reference TRBV14 and TRBJ2-2, is as follows: EAGVTQFPSHSVIEKGQTVTLRCDPISGHDNLYWYRRVMGKEIKFLLHFVKESKQDESGMPNNRFLAERTGGTYSTLKVQPAELEDSGVYFCASSLGGHTGELFFGEGSRLTVL.

This clone appeared once. The chain joins TRBV5-1 to TRBJ1-5, with 8 bases lining up with TRBD1. Unmatched junction bases numbered 3, after V lost 0 bases and J lost 4 bases. The length of the CDR3 is 15 residues. Germline CDR1 and CDR2: SGHRS and YFSETQ. This CDR3 is CASSLGDRTNQPQHF. The CDR3 nucleotides are TGCGCCAGCAGCTTGGGGGACAGGACGAATCAGCCCCAGCATTTT.

V usage is TRBV11-3 and J usage is TRBJ2-1; 12 nucleotides line up with TRBD2. CDR1 SGHNT and CDR2 YENEEA come from the germline V gene. The V and J ends lost 3 bases and 0 bases, in that order; junction bases with no gene match: 3. The CDR3 has 17 residues. The CDR3 loop is CASSFETSGSSYNEQFF. The CDR3 DNA follows: TGTGCCAGCAGCTTCGAGACTAGCGGGAGCTCCTACAATGAGCAGTTCTTC.